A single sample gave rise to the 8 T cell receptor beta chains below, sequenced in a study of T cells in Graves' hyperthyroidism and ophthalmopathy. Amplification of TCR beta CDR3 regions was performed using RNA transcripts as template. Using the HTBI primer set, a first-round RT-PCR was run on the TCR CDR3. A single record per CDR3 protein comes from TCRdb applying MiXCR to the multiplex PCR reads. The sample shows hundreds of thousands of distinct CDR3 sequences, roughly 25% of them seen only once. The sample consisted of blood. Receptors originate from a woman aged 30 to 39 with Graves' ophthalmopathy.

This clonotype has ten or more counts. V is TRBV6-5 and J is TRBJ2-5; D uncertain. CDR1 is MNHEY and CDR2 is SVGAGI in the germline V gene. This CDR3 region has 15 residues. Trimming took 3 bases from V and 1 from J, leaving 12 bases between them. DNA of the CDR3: TGTGCCAGCAGTTATCCGACAAACACCCAAGAGACCCAGTACTTC. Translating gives CASSYPTNTQETQYF.

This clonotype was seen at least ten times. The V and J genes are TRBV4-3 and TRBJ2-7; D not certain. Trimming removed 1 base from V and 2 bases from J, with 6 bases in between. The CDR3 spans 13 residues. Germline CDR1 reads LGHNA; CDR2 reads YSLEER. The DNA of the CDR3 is TGCGCCAGCAGCCAAGGCAGAACCTACGAGCAGTACTTC. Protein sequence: CASSQGRTYEQYF.

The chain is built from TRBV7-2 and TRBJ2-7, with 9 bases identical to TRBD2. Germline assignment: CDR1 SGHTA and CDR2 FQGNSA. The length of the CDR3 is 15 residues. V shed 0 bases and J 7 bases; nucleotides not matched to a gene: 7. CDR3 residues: CASSLAGREGLEQYF. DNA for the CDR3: TGTGCCAGCAGCTTAGCAGGGCGGGAGGGCCTTGAGCAGTACTTC.

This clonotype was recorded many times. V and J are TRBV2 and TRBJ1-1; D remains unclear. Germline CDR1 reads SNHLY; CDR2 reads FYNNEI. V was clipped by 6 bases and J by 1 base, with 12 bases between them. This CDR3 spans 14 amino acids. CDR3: CASRNLEGNTEAFF. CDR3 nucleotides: TGTGCCAGCAGGAATTTGGAGGGGAACACTGAAGCTTTCTTT.

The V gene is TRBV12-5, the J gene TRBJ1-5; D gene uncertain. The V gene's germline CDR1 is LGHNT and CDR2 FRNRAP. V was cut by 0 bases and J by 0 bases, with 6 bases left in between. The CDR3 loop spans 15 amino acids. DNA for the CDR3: TGTGCTAGTGGTTTGGTTACAAGTAGCAATCAGCCCCAGCATTTT. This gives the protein CASGLVTSSNQPQHF.

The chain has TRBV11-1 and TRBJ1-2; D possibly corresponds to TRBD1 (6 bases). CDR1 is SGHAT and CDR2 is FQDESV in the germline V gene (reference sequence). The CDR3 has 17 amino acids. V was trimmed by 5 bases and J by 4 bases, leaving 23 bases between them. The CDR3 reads CASSKGGGDPRFYGYTF. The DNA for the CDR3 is TGTGCCAGCAGCAAAGGGGGAGGGGACCCCCGGTTCTATGGCTACACCTTC.

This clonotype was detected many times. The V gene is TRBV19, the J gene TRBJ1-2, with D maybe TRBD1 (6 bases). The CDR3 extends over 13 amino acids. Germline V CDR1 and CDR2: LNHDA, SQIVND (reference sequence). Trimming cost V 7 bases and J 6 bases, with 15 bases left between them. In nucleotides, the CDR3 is TGTGCCAGTACACGACAGGAAAGGAATGGCTACACCTTC. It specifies CASTRQERNGYTF.

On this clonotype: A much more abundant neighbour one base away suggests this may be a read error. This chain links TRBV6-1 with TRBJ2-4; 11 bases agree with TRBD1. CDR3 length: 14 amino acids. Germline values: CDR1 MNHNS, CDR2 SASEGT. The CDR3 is CASRGTGGENIKYF. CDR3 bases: TGTGCCAGCAGGGGGACAGGGGGAGAAAACATTAAGTACTTC.